This entry lists 29 T cell receptor beta chains sequenced from one sample in a study of CXCR3-negative and CXCR3-positive naive CD8 T cells. With UMI labels, 5' RACE was used to prepare the TRB cDNA libraries. With the 5' RACE reads reprocessed, TCRdb shows one record per CDR3 protein and no DNA. The sample includes under 10,000 distinct CDR3 sequences. The specimen was naive CXCR3- CD8+ T cells from blood. Subset specified: CD45RO-CCR7+CD27+CD95- naive CD8+ T cells lacking CXCR3 (TNR3-). These receptors were obtained from a human donor in good health. Some clones in this sample may be carry-over from other donors' samples.

V usage is TRBV19 and J usage is TRBJ2-2; TCRdb calls TRBD1, which cannot be checked without DNA. This CDR3 has 16 amino acids. CDR1 LNHDA and CDR2 SQIVND come from the germline V gene (reference sequence). This chain's CDR3 is CASRFAWGSNTGELFF. Variable domain in full (rest from reference TRBV19 and TRBJ2-2): DGGITQSPKYLFRKEGQNVTLSCEQNLNHDAMYWYRQDPGQGLRLIYYSQIVNDFQKGDIAEGYSVSREKKESFPLTVTSAQKNPTAFYLCASRFAWGSNTGELFFGEGSRLTVL.

Measured by frequency, this clonotype is medium-sized (0.01 to 0.1%). This CDR3 is CSTRTVANVLTF. The rearrangement joins TRBV29-1 to TRBJ2-6; with no DNA, the TCRdb D assignment of TRBD1 cannot be verified. Per germline, CDR1 SQVTM and CDR2 ANQGSEA. The CDR3 contains 12 residues.

This clonotype ranks as medium-sized in terms of frequency. The rearrangement joins TRBV25-1 to TRBJ1-2. The CDR3 contains 11 residues. Germline values: CDR1 MGHDK, CDR2 SYGVNS. The CDR3 spells CASSEIGGYTF.

The CDR3 loop is CASSLGLAGVVDTQYF. The chain is built from TRBV13 and TRBJ2-3; TCRdb picks TRBD2, but there is no DNA to check that call. The CDR3 is made up of 16 amino acids. Germline V gene sequence: CDR1 PRHDT, CDR2 FYEKMQ (reference sequence).

This clonotype is labeled medium-sized (0.01 to 0.1%) based on frequency. The chain combines TRBV27 with TRBJ1-6. Germline assignment: CDR1 MNHEY and CDR2 SMNVEV (reference sequence). The CDR3 has 15 amino acids. CDR3 amino acids: CASSLYSGSDSPLHF.

The rearrangement joins TRBV28 to TRBJ1-5; TCRdb's D call of TRBD1 is untestable without DNA. CDR1 and CDR2 (germline): MDHEN, SYDVKM. The CDR3 contains 16 residues. The CDR3 spells CASSRDRALSNQPQHF.

Frequency places this clonotype as medium-sized. The chain carries TRBV6-2 or TRBV6-3 and TRBJ2-7; TCRdb reports TRBD2, a call that lacks DNA to check it against. This CDR3 contains 14 residues. CDR1 and CDR2 from the germline V gene are MNHEY and SVGEGT. The CDR3 is CASSYGTSGYEQYF.

In terms of frequency, this clonotype is medium-sized. V is TRBV29-1 and J is TRBJ2-1. Germline V CDR1 and CDR2: SQVTM, ANQGSEA. The CDR3 consists of 11 residues. This chain's CDR3 is CSPKMGFEQFF.

This clonotype registers medium-sized (0.01 to 0.1%) by frequency. This chain joins TRBV27 and TRBJ2-7. This CDR3 has 13 amino acids. Looked up from germline, CDR1 is MNHEY and CDR2 is SMNVEV (reference sequence). CDR3 residues: CASSLMENYEQYF.

This clonotype registers medium-sized (0.01 to 0.1%) by frequency. The rearrangement links TRBV29-1 to TRBJ2-5; lacking DNA, the TRBD1 call made by TCRdb goes unchecked. Germline V gene sequence: CDR1 SQVTM, CDR2 ANQGSEA. This CDR3 comprises 15 residues. CDR3 sequence reads: CSVEVPGDRAETQYF.

This CDR3 reads CASSQVTDGTGVNTEAFF. The rearrangement links TRBV3-1 to TRBJ1-1; TCRdb's D call of TRBD1 is untestable without DNA. CDR3 size: 18 residues. CDR1 and CDR2 from the germline V gene are LGHDT and YNNKEL (reference sequence). The full variable domain, completed using reference TRBV3-1 and TRBJ1-1, is DTAVSQTPKYLVTQMGNDKSIKCEQNLGHDTMYWYKQDSKKFLKIMFSYNNKELIINETVPNRFSPKSPDKAHLNLHINSLELGDSAVYFCASSQVTDGTGVNTEAFFGQGTRLTVV.

Frequency places this clonotype as medium-sized. The chain joins TRBV7-6 to TRBJ2-5; there is no DNA to check the TCRdb D call of TRBD2. The CDR3 extends over 17 amino acids. Germline assignment: CDR1 SGHVS and CDR2 FNYEAQ. CDR3 amino acids: CASSLVSAGGPRETQYF.

CDR3 sequence: CASSPPPRDIRPGDYGYTF. This chain connects TRBV12-3 or TRBV12-4 to TRBJ1-2; without DNA, the TCRdb call of TRBD1 cannot be checked. CDR3 size: 19 residues.

This clonotype registers medium-sized (0.01 to 0.1%) by frequency. The chain is built from TRBV7-9 and TRBJ2-1; the D gene TCRdb calls, TRBD2, cannot be checked with no DNA. Germline V CDR1 and CDR2: SEHNR, FQNEAQ (reference sequence). The CDR3 sequence is 16 residues long. The CDR3 sequence: CASSLDSSGIYNEQFF. Variable domain in full (rest from reference TRBV7-9 and TRBJ2-1): DTGVSQNPRHKITKRGQNVTFRCDPISEHNRLYWYRQTLGQGPEFLTYFQNEAQLEKSRLLSDRFSAERPKGSFSTLEIQRTEQGDSAMYLCASSLDSSGIYNEQFFGPGTRLTVL.

The V and J genes are TRBV7-9 and TRBJ1-1; as DNA is missing, the TRBD1 call by TCRdb cannot be tested. Germline V gene sequence: CDR1 SEHNR, CDR2 FQNEAQ (reference sequence). CDR3 length: 14 residues. The CDR3 region is CASSRVGGDTEAFF.

Frequency places this clonotype as medium-sized. The chain uses TRBV30 and TRBJ2-7. The CDR3 is 14 amino acids. CDR1 GTSNPN and CDR2 SVGIG come from the germline V gene (reference sequence). The CDR3 sequence is CAWSPFYDPYEQYF.

V gene TRBV13 combines with J gene TRBJ2-1; without DNA, the TCRdb call of TRBD1 cannot be checked. Per germline, CDR1 PRHDT and CDR2 FYEKMQ (reference sequence). The CDR3 totals 17 residues. CDR3 protein: CASSPQEPGNAYNEQFF.

V and J are TRBV29-1 and TRBJ2-3; TCRdb returns TRBD1, unconfirmable since there is no DNA. This CDR3 spans 16 amino acids. Germline assignment: CDR1 SQVTM and CDR2 ANQGSEA. The CDR3 loop reads CSVEDPPSAYADTQYF.

The chain uses TRBV4-3 and TRBJ2-1; TCRdb's D call of TRBD2 is untestable without DNA. This CDR3 spans 14 amino acids. Germline CDR1 reads LGHNA; CDR2 reads YSLEER. This CDR3 reads CASSQDSSPNEQFF.

This clonotype counts as medium-sized (0.01 to 0.1%) by frequency. The genes are TRBV29-1 and TRBJ2-1; TCRdb indicates TRBD2, and absent DNA this call remains unverified. CDR3 length: 17 residues. Germline CDR1 is SQVTM and CDR2 is ANQGSEA. CDR3 protein: CSVEDIKGQSSYNEQFF.

This clonotype counts as medium-sized by frequency. J is TRBJ2-1 and V is TRBV5-1; absent DNA, TCRdb's TRBD2 call cannot be checked. Germline V CDR1 and CDR2: SGHRS, YFSETQ. The CDR3 covers 15 residues. CDR3 region: CASSLDPTSGNEQFF.

This clonotype shows up as medium-sized by frequency. This chain connects TRBV7-9 to TRBJ2-1. This CDR3 is 12 amino acids long. Germline assignment: CDR1 SEHNR and CDR2 FQNEAQ (reference sequence). The CDR3 sequence is CASSLVLPEQFF.

This clonotype shows up as medium-sized by frequency. CDR3 residues: CASTSPAGSHNEQFF. The chain links TRBV6-5 to TRBJ2-1; TCRdb's assignment of TRBD1 cannot be checked, as there is no DNA. The germline CDR1 and CDR2 sequences are MNHEY and SVGAGI. CDR3 length equals 15 residues.

This clonotype is medium-sized by frequency. The chain carries TRBV25-1 and TRBJ2-4; with no DNA, the TCRdb D assignment of TRBD2 cannot be verified. The CDR3 extends over 20 amino acids. Per the germline V gene, CDR1 is MGHDK and CDR2 is SYGVNS. CDR3 sequence: CASSPGLADTHGIAKNIQYF.

The rearrangement uses TRBV2 and TRBJ2-4; the D call of TRBD2 rests on TCRdb alone, since no DNA is present to check it. CDR3 length equals 16 residues. CDR1 SNHLY and CDR2 FYNNEI come from the germline V gene. This chain's CDR3 is CASSEWASGSKYIQYF. The entire variable domain, with the rest obtained from reference TRBV2 and TRBJ2-4, is as follows: EPEVTQTPSHQVTQMGQEVILRCVPISNHLYFYWYRQILGQKVEFLVSFYNNEISEKSEIFDDQFSVERPDGSNFTLKIRSTKLEDSAMYFCASSEWASGSKYIQYFGAGTRLSVL.

V gene TRBV4-1 combines with J gene TRBJ1-1. Germline V CDR1 and CDR2: MGHRA, YSYEKL. The CDR3 spans 13 residues. This CDR3 is CASSQVTVTEAFF.

This clonotype counts as medium-sized by frequency. This rearrangement joins TRBV3-1 to TRBJ2-5; as DNA is missing, the TRBD2 call by TCRdb cannot be tested. Per the germline V gene, CDR1 is LGHDT and CDR2 is YNNKEL (reference sequence). This CDR3 region has 16 residues. CDR3 region: CASSQVGAGVGETQYF.

This clonotype registers medium-sized by frequency. The chain links TRBV7-2 to TRBJ2-1; the TRBD1 assignment by TCRdb is unverifiable without DNA. Germline V gene sequence: CDR1 SGHTA, CDR2 FQGNSA. This CDR3 comprises 14 residues. The CDR3 reads CASRGQGPYNEQFF.

The chain combines TRBV7-7 with TRBJ2-7; as DNA is missing, the TRBD1 call by TCRdb cannot be tested. Per the germline V gene, CDR1 is SSHAT and CDR2 is FNYEAQ (reference sequence). CDR3 length equals 14 residues. The CDR3 sequence is CASSLDPGDHEQYF.